The subject of this entry is one TCR beta chain. The data belong to a study of cytomegalovirus exposure and HLA in healthy donors. The CDR3 consists of 15 residues. V was shortened by 4 bases and J by 2 bases, with 13 bases between the two germline ends. Per the germline V gene, CDR1 is SGDLS and CDR2 is YYNGEE. The study ran its PCR with 60 Vbeta and 13 Jbeta primers. TCRdb's copy holds only in-frame clones and misses some; the assay was immunoSEQ multiplex PCR. This table holds approximately 120,000 clones. The chain uses TRBV9 and TRBJ2-1, with D possibly matching TRBD2 (5 bases). The sequenced material came from PBMCs. The source is a man aged 35-49 years in good health and CMV-seronegative. CDR3 sequence (DNA): TGTGCCAGCAGCCCCCACAGCGGAGCCTACAATGAGCAGTTCTTC. Protein sequence: CASSPHSGAYNEQFF.